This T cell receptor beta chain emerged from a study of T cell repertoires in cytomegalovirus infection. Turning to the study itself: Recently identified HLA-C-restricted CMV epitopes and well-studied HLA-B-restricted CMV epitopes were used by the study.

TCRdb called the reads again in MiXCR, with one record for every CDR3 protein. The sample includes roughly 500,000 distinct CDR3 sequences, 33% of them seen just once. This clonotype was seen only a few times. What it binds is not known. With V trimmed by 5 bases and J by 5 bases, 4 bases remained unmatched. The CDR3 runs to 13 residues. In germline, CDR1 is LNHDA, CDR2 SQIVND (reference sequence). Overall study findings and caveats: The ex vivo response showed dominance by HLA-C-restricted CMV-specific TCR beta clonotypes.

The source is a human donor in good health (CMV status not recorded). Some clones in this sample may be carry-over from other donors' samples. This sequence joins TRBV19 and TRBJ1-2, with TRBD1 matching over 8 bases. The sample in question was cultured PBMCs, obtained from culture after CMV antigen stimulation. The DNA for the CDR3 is TGTGCCAGTAGTGTCGGACAGGGTTATGGCTACACCTTC. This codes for CASSVGQGYGYTF. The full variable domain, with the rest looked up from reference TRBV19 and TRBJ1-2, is DGGITQSPKYLFRKEGQNVTLSCEQNLNHDAMYWYRQDPGQGLRLIYYSQIVNDFQKGDIAEGYSVSREKKESFPLTVTSAQKNPTAFYLCASSVGQGYGYTFGSGTRLTVV.